The 20 T cell receptor beta chains below come from one sample, sequenced in a study of T cells in Graves' hyperthyroidism and ophthalmopathy. Amplification yielded TCR beta CDR3 regions, with RNA transcripts as the source. The TCR CDR3 was amplified in a first-round RT-PCR using the HTBI primer set. One entry per CDR3 protein results from TCRdb running MiXCR on the multiplex PCR reads. The sample lists 75,000 to 100,000 distinct CDR3 sequences; about 37% were seen once. The sequencing sample was made of peripheral blood or thyroid tissue (not recorded which). These receptors all come from a woman in her 30s with Graves' hyperthyroidism.

As to this clonotype: A much bigger clone sits one base away, suggesting this may be a read error. The CDR3 reads CASSPGLEADTQYF. CDR3 nucleotide sequence: TGCGCCAGCAGCCCCGGACTAGAGGCGGATACGCAGTATTTT. The chain joins TRBV5-1 to TRBJ2-3; 7 bases align to TRBD2. Germline V gene data show CDR1 as SGHRS and CDR2 as YFSETQ. The V and J ends lost 4 bases and 6 bases, in that order; junction bases with no gene match: 8. The CDR3 has 14 residues.

Of note for this clonotype: The DNA is left out, because the CDR3 cannot be placed on it with certainty; the CDR3 is given as TCRdb lists it. The V and J genes are TRBV2 and TRBJ1-5; TRBD1 is the table's D call, not checked against the DNA. Ends included, the CDR3 has 15 residues. The germline CDR1 and CDR2 sequences are SNHLY and FYNNEI. This CDR3 reads CASSFWGTGIQPQHF.

The CDR3, as DNA: TGTGCCAGCAGCGCGGGACAGCTCCTGGGCTACACCTTC. Protein sequence: CASSAGQLLGYTF. This chain links TRBV9 with TRBJ1-2; 7 bases are shared with TRBD1. The germline CDR1 and CDR2 sequences are SGDLS and YYNGEE. CDR3 size: 13 residues. The V gene end was trimmed by 3 bases and the J gene end by 8 bases; junction bases not matched to a gene: 7.

The rearrangement links TRBV9 to TRBJ2-6; D ambiguous. The germline CDR1 and CDR2 sequences are SGDLS and YYNGEE. The CDR3 loop spans 15 amino acids. Trimming removed 2 bases at V and 6 bases at J, with 12 bases between. The DNA for the CDR3 is TGTGCCAGCAGCGTGGGATTGTGGGAGGCCAACGTCCTGACTTTC. This translates into CASSVGLWEANVLTF.

This clonotype was counted at least ten times. The V gene is TRBV14, the J gene TRBJ2-7, with D tentatively TRBD1 (6 bases). Per the germline V gene, CDR1 is SGHDN and CDR2 is FVKESK. V was trimmed by 5 bases and J by 6 bases, leaving 11 bases between them. This CDR3 is built from 12 residues. The CDR3 spells CASSSSGAEQYF. CDR3 nucleotides: TGTGCCAGCAGCAGTTCAGGGGCCGAGCAGTACTTC.

This clonotype occurred many times. V and J are TRBV28 and TRBJ1-6, with D tentatively TRBD1 (5 bases). This CDR3 has 14 residues. V gave up 6 bases and J gave up 10 bases, with 16 bases separating them. Germline CDR1 reads MDHEN; CDR2 reads SYDVKM. CDR3 in DNA: TGTGCCAGCAGCTGGAGGTCCGGGGGGTCACCCCTCCACTTT. Its translation: CASSWRSGGSPLHF.

This clonotype was recorded many times. V and J are TRBV7-6 and TRBJ1-5; 7 bases agree with TRBD1. Germline lookup yields CDR1 SGHVS and CDR2 FNYEAQ. The CDR3 is 14 residues long. The junction had 8 bases not matched to a gene; V was cut back by 6 bases and J by 6 bases. CDR3 DNA: TGTGCCAGCAGAATTGGGACAGTTGTTCAGCCCCAGCATTTT. Amino acids: CASRIGTVVQPQHF.

With regard to this clonotype: A much larger clone sits a single nucleotide away, making a read error possible. A read error is likely, as this CDR3 ends without the conserved phenylalanine or tryptophan. V gene TRBV2 combines with J gene TRBJ1-5; 8 nucleotides agree with TRBD1. This CDR3 comprises 13 residues. The V gene's germline CDR1 is SNHLY and CDR2 FYNNEI. V lost 10 bases and J lost 9; bases outside the gene matches: 11. The CDR3 loop reads CAITRGPTGPQHS. In nucleotides, the CDR3 is TGTGCCATTACCAGGGGGCCCACCGGGCCCCAGCATTCT.

This clonotype was recorded many times. The rearrangement joins TRBV7-9 to TRBJ2-5; the D is unclear. Germline V gives CDR1 SEHNR, CDR2 FQNEAQ (reference sequence). The CDR3 has 12 residues. V lost 2 bases and J 5 bases, leaving 6 bases between the germline ends. The CDR3 spells CASSLTWETQYF. CDR3 DNA sequence: TGTGCCAGCAGCTTAACTTGGGAGACCCAGTACTTC.

The table lists this clonotype with many counts. The CDR3 region is CATSRDRGRASTYGYGYTF. CDR3 nucleotide sequence: TGTGCCACCAGCAGAGATCGGGGACGGGCCTCGACTTATGGTTATGGCTACACCTTC. The chain employs TRBV15 and TRBJ1-2, with D perhaps matching TRBD1 (5 bases). This CDR3 contains 19 residues. V was pared by 0 bases and J by 5 bases, with 25 bases between. Germline V gene sequence: CDR1 LNHNV, CDR2 YYDKDF (reference sequence).

This clonotype was seen ten or more times. The genes are TRBV28 and TRBJ1-5; D might be TRBD1 (5 bases). In germline, CDR1 is MDHEN, CDR2 SYDVKM. V was cut by 6 bases and J by 3 bases, with 15 bases left in between. CDR3 length: 15 residues. CDR3 protein: CASSVEQGTNQPQHF. The CDR3 coding sequence is TGTGCCAGCAGCGTGGAGCAAGGGACCAATCAGCCCCAGCATTTT.

This clonotype was seen more than once but under ten times. V is TRBV7-3 and J is TRBJ2-3; D not resolved. The CDR3 covers 13 residues. Germline CDR1 is SGHTA and CDR2 is FQGTGA. The V end lost 3 bases, the J end lost 4 bases, and 8 bases lay between the germline ends. The CDR3 sequence is CASSFGPPDTQYF. The DNA of the CDR3 is TGTGCCAGCAGCTTTGGACCCCCAGATACGCAGTATTTT.

The gene calls are TRBV20-1 and TRBJ1-5, with D perhaps TRBD1 (5 bases). There are 18 residues in the CDR3. Germline CDR1 DFQATT, CDR2 SNEGSKA (reference sequence). V was clipped by 4 bases and J by 8 bases, with 30 bases between them. DNA of the CDR3: TGCAGTGCTAAGGGCACCCGGTTAGGCAATCAGCCCAGGGAGCCCCAGCATTTT. Its translation is CSAKGTRLGNQPREPQHF.

This clonotype was observed many times. V gene TRBV2 combines with J gene TRBJ1-5; weak D call: TRBD1 (6 bases). Trimming left V 6 bases short and J 0 bases short, with 18 bases between. The CDR3 contains 17 residues. Germline CDR1 is SNHLY and CDR2 is FYNNEI. The CDR3 sequence: CASRPDRLGYSNQPQHF. Here the CDR3 DNA reads TGTGCCAGCAGACCCGACAGGTTGGGCTATAGCAATCAGCCCCAGCATTTT. Full variable domain (outside the CDR3, taken from reference TRBV2 and TRBJ1-5): EPEVTQTPSHQVTQMGQEVILRCVPISNHLYFYWYRQILGQKVEFLVSFYNNEISEKSEIFDDQFSVERPDGSNFTLKIRSTKLEDSAMYFCASRPDRLGYSNQPQHFGDGTRLSIL.

This clonotype was seen at least ten times. This chain uses TRBV2 with TRBJ1-5; D perhaps matches TRBD1 (5 bases). Germline V gives CDR1 SNHLY, CDR2 FYNNEI. The CDR3 sequence is 13 residues long. V lost 7 bases and J 9 bases, leaving 16 bases between the germline ends. CDR3 DNA: TGTGCCAGCAAAGACAGACGGAATGGGCCCCAGCATTTT. Its protein is CASKDRRNGPQHF.

Remarks on this clonotype: A much larger clone lies a single base off, so this may be a read error. The CDR3 DNA reads TGTGCCAGCACCCCGCGGACTAGCTGGAACGCCGGGGAGCTGTTTTTT. This sequence encodes CASTPRTSWNAGELFF. This chain uses TRBV11-1 with TRBJ2-2; TRBD2 matches 8 bases. From germline, CDR1 is SGHAT and CDR2 FQDESV (reference sequence). This CDR3 is 16 amino acids long.

Only a few counts were recorded for this clonotype. This chain links TRBV7-2 with TRBJ1-2, with TRBD1 identical over 8 bases. Losses at the gene ends were 6 bases for V and 1 base for J; bases not matched to a gene: 13. Germline V gene data show CDR1 as SGHTA and CDR2 as FQGNSA. This CDR3 has 17 residues. CDR3 in amino acids: CASSPSSTGGSNYGYTF. The CDR3 DNA follows: TGTGCCAGCAGTCCAAGCTCCACAGGGGGTAGTAACTATGGCTACACCTTC.

The sample holds many counts of this clonotype. V is TRBV5-1 and J is TRBJ2-5; 9 bases are shared with TRBD2. The CDR3 consists of 15 residues. The junction had 15 bases not matched to a gene; V was cut back by 6 bases and J by 9 bases. Germline assignment: CDR1 SGHRS and CDR2 YFSETQ. As DNA, the CDR3 is TGCGCCAGCATGTCATCCCTCTACGCGGGAGGGGCCCAGTACTTC. Translating gives CASMSSLYAGGAQYF.

This clonotype was found many times. The gene calls are TRBV7-2 and TRBJ2-7; 14 bases are a match to TRBD2. The CDR3 spans 17 residues. The trim removed 5 bases at V and 0 bases at J, leaving 6 bases unmatched. Germline assignment: CDR1 SGHTA and CDR2 FQGNSA. The CDR3 sequence is CASSPGLAGDLSYEQYF. CDR3 nucleotide sequence: TGTGCCAGCAGCCCGGGACTAGCGGGAGACCTCTCCTACGAGCAGTACTTC.

This clonotype has a handful of counts. V and J are TRBV28 and TRBJ1-1; D gene unclear. This CDR3 has 16 residues. Trimming pared 5 bases from V and 5 bases from J, leaving 21 bases between. CDR1 MDHEN and CDR2 SYDVKM come from the germline V gene. DNA for the CDR3: TGTGCCAGCAGTCCCCCCTCCCCGGCCCGAAGGACTGAAGCTTTCTTT. Residues: CASSPPSPARRTEAFF.